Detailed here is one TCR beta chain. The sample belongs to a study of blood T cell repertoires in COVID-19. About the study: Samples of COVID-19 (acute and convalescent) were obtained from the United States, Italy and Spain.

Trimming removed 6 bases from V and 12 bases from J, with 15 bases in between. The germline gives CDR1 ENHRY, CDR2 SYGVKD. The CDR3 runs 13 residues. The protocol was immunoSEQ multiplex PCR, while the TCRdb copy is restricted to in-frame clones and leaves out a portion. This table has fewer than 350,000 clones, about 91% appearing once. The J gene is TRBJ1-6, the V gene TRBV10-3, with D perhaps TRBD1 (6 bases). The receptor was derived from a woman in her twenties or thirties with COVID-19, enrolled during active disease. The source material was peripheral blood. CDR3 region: CAISRGGGEPLHF. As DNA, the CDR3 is TGTGCCATCAGCAGGGGAGGGGGGGAACCCCTCCACTTT.